These 14 T cell receptor beta chains came from one sample sequenced in a study of control samples from healthy donors and cancer patients. Clones were read by immunoSEQ multiplex PCR, and TCRdb kept only the in-frame ones, dropping some. The table shows over 150,000 clones, with approximately 92% occurring only once. Sequencing was carried out using blood. The receptors originated from a woman in her thirties or forties in good health.

V and J are TRBV11-1 and TRBJ1-1; 11 bases are a match to TRBD1. The ends lost 4 bases at V and 10 bases at J; junction bases unmatched: 5. Germline CDR1 reads SGHAT; CDR2 reads FQDESV (reference sequence). The CDR3 has 13 amino acids. This CDR3 reads CASSYRTGGIAFF. CDR3 nucleotide sequence: TGTGCCAGCAGCTACCGGACAGGGGGCATAGCTTTCTTT.

The rearrangement links TRBV3-1 (or the pseudogene TRBV3-2) to TRBJ1-5, with a tentative D call TRBD1 (6 bases). The V and J ends lost 8 bases and 9 bases respectively, with 20 bases between them. CDR3 length equals 14 residues. CDR1 and CDR2 from the germline V gene are LGHDT and YNNKEL (reference sequence). The CDR3 DNA sequence: TGTGCCAGCTCCCGGACAGACGGCCAAGGGCCCCAGCATTTT. Translating it yields CASSRTDGQGPQHF.

The V call is TRBV5-6, the J call TRBJ2-7; D is uncertain. Trimming removed 4 bases from V and 2 bases from J, with 13 bases in between. The germline V gene encodes CDR1 SGHDT and CDR2 YYEEEE. This CDR3 region has 14 residues. The CDR3 sequence: CASSPPGGTYEQYF. Here the CDR3 DNA reads TGTGCCAGCAGCCCTCCTGGCGGCACCTACGAGCAGTACTTC.

V is TRBV2 and J is TRBJ2-3; D perhaps matches TRBD2 (7 bases). The germline V and J ends were trimmed by 8 bases and 1 base, with 13 bases remaining between them. Germline values: CDR1 SNHLY, CDR2 FYNNEI. CDR3 length: 14 amino acids. The CDR3 sequence: CASWRGGGTDTQYF. CDR3 nucleotides: TGTGCCAGCTGGAGGGGGGGAGGCACAGATACGCAGTATTTT.

The chain combines TRBV4-1 with TRBJ1-5; weak D call: TRBD1 (6 bases). The CDR3 consists of 19 residues. V was cut by 0 bases and J by 0 bases, with 18 bases left in between. Germline CDR1 MGHRA, CDR2 YSYEKL. Here the CDR3 reads CASSQEGTRLPPSNQPQHF. CDR3 nucleotide sequence: TGCGCCAGCAGCCAAGAGGGGACAAGACTACCCCCTAGCAATCAGCCCCAGCATTTT.

The chain has TRBV29-1 and TRBJ2-3, with 9 bases lining up with TRBD2. The germline CDR1 and CDR2 sequences are SQVTM and ANQGSEA. V lost 7 bases and J lost 1; bases outside the gene matches: 6. The CDR3 consists of 14 residues. The DNA of the CDR3 is TGCAGCGCCAGCGGGGGGCCCCGCACAGATACGCAGTATTTT. Its translation: CSASGGPRTDTQYF.

In its sample, this clone was seen once. The rearrangement links TRBV19 to TRBJ1-5, with D perhaps matching TRBD1 (5 bases). Germline CDR1 is LNHDA and CDR2 is SQIVND (reference sequence). The CDR3 length is 16 residues. Trimming cost V 4 bases and J 0 bases, with 13 bases left between them. CDR3 in DNA: TGTGCCAGTAGTACAGTGGGGGGAAATAGCAATCAGCCCCAGCATTTT. Protein sequence: CASSTVGGNSNQPQHF.

V gene TRBV5-1 combines with J gene TRBJ2-7; no definite D call. This CDR3 has 13 amino acids. The germline V and J ends were trimmed by 3 bases and 2 bases, with 9 bases remaining between them. Looked up from germline, CDR1 is SGHRS and CDR2 is YFSETQ. For the CDR3, the DNA is TGCGCCAGCAGCTCTACAGCCCCCTACGAGCAGTACTTC. This gives the protein CASSSTAPYEQYF.

The chain joins TRBV11-2 to TRBJ2-7; possible D gene TRBD1, 5 bases. The CDR3 consists of 13 residues. In germline, CDR1 is SGHAT, CDR2 FQNNGV. The V end lost 1 base, the J end lost 3 bases, and 7 bases lay between the germline ends. CDR3 residues: CASSLVGLYEQYF. The DNA for the CDR3 is TGTGCCAGCAGCTTAGTGGGGCTCTACGAGCAGTACTTC.

The chain carries TRBV4-2 and TRBJ2-5; the D gene is possibly TRBD2 (7 bases). Germline CDR1 is LGHNA and CDR2 is YNFKEQ. The CDR3 sequence is 16 residues long. V lost 0 bases to trimming and J lost 5 bases, with 16 bases between them. The CDR3 loop reads CASSQDPPAGAETQYF. The DNA for the CDR3 is TGTGCCAGCAGCCAAGATCCCCCCGCGGGGGCGGAGACCCAGTACTTC.

The rearrangement joins TRBV12-3 or TRBV12-4 to TRBJ2-2, with D uncertain. V shed 3 bases and J shed 7 bases, with 9 bases lying between them. CDR3 length: 13 amino acids. The CDR3 region has the DNA TGTGCCAGCAGTTTTTCGGGCAGCGGGGAGCTGTTTTTT. Encoded protein: CASSFSGSGELFF.

With regard to this clone: Other nucleotide sequences from this sample produce the same CDR3. The chain carries TRBV20-1 and TRBJ1-2; D is unclear. The CDR3 totals 11 residues. CDR1 is DFQATT and CDR2 is SNEGSKA in the germline V gene (reference sequence). V lost 1 base and J lost 4, with 4 bases in between. Here the CDR3 reads CSARVGYGYTF. In DNA form, the CDR3 reads TGCAGTGCTAGAGTAGGCTATGGCTACACCTTC.

The rearrangement uses TRBV20-1 and TRBJ1-2; TRBD1 is a possible D gene (6 bases). Looked up from germline, CDR1 is DFQATT and CDR2 is SNEGSKA (reference sequence). V dropped 3 bases and J dropped 1 base, with 36 bases sitting between them. This CDR3 has 22 residues. The CDR3 region is CSASEPNSGALRVNWYNYGYTF. In DNA form, the CDR3 reads TGCAGTGCTAGTGAACCCAATTCAGGGGCGCTACGGGTGAACTGGTATAACTATGGCTACACCTTC.

The V gene is TRBV12-3 or TRBV12-4, the J gene TRBJ1-1; possible D gene TRBD1, 6 bases. V shed 5 bases and J shed 1 base, with 8 bases lying between them. The CDR3 runs 13 residues. Here the CDR3 reads CASSKQGNTEAFF. The DNA for the CDR3 is TGTGCCAGCAGTAAACAGGGGAACACTGAAGCTTTCTTT.